Listed here is a single T cell receptor beta chain. The CDR3 is 16 residues long. Trimming took 0 bases from V and 12 from J; bases not matched to a gene: 10. Germline V gives CDR1 LNHDA, CDR2 SQIVND (reference sequence). Data came from immunoSEQ multiplex PCR; TCRdb stores just in-frame clones and leaves some out. The sample shows 65,000 to 70,000 clones, just over 90% of them seen only once. These data come from a study of lymphopenia after photon versus proton radiotherapy. The source is a woman aged 70-85 years with pancreatic cancer. This specimen was peripheral blood, taken from a patient treated with photon-based radiotherapy. The chain joins TRBV19 to TRBJ2-1; 11 bases are a match to TRBD2. The DNA for the CDR3 is TGTGCCAGTAGTATAGATGTAGCGGGAGGGCAGGAAGGGCAGTTCTTC. This sequence encodes CASSIDVAGGQEGQFF.